Sequencing of this T cell receptor (beta chain) was carried out in a study of cytomegalovirus exposure and HLA in healthy donors. Study background: It was reported in a later analysis that the same platform had been used for the 120 or so validation repertoires as for the roughly 700 first-cohort repertoires.

Findings and caveats of the study: Specificity of a few CMV-associated chains for CMV antigens was verified in vitro.

This CDR3 has 14 residues. Germline V gene lookup returns CDR1 SEHNR and CDR2 FQNEAQ (reference sequence). V lost 1 base and J lost 7, with 11 bases in between. The study drew the donors from its roughly 120-subject validation cohort, separate from the approximately 700-subject first cohort. Profiling relied on immunoSEQ multiplex PCR, and the TCRdb table lists in-frame clones only, not all of them. The table records about 110,000 clones, approximately 90% of them present only once. Worth noting for this clone: Antigen specificity is unknown.

The specimen sequenced was PBMCs. This TCR derives from a woman in her 30s in good health and CMV-seropositive. This rearrangement joins TRBV7-9 to TRBJ2-1; D may be TRBD2 (5 bases). The CDR3 here is CASSLVGVGNEQFF. The CDR3 DNA is TGTGCCAGCAGCTTAGTCGGGGTTGGGAATGAGCAGTTCTTC.